The rows below give T cell receptor beta chains drawn from one sample of a study of blood T cell repertoires in COVID-19. The data were produced by immunoSEQ multiplex PCR, yet TCRdb's version contains in-frame clones alone and is incomplete. This sample has approximately 93,000 clones, with approximately 77% found just once. The sequenced material came from peripheral blood. These receptors were obtained from a woman aged 80 or over with acute or convalescent COVID-19. Both conserved end residues are part of each CDR3. Each record gives: V gene, J gene, clone size, D gene, CDR3 protein, CDR3 DNA. D genes are given only for firm matches. Clone size appears in some rows only: once, few, many, or a class for an expanded clone.

>TRBV10-3|TRBJ1-2|NA|NA
CAISDGGGSYGYTF
TGTGCCATCAGTGATGGCGGGGGAAGCTATGGCTACACCTTC
>TRBV19|TRBJ1-6|NA|NA
CASSRGVGNSPLHF
TGTGCCAGTAGTAGGGGGGTAGGTAATTCACCCCTCCACTTT
>TRBV4-1|TRBJ1-5|NA|NA
CASSQASTQVYNQPQHF
TGCGCCAGCAGCCAAGCTTCGACACAGGTGTACAATCAGCCCCAGCATTTT
>TRBV2|TRBJ2-2|NA|NA
CASGLLARANTGELFF
TGTGCCAGCGGTCTCCTAGCGAGAGCGAACACCGGGGAGCTGTTTTTT
>TRBV5-1|TRBJ1-3|NA|NA
CASSSGRRSGNTIYF
TGCGCCAGCAGCTCCGGGAGACGCTCTGGAAACACCATATATTTT
>TRBV27|TRBJ2-1|NA|TRBD1
CASSPRTGWDEQFF
TGTGCCAGCAGTCCCCGGACAGGGTGGGACGAGCAGTTCTTC
>TRBV5-1|TRBJ2-5|NA|NA
CASSSLGVWETQYF
TGCGCCAGCAGCTCCTTAGGGGTCTGGGAGACCCAGTACTTC
>TRBV9|TRBJ1-6|NA|TRBD1
CASSVSGTGGRSPLHF
TGTGCCAGCAGCGTCTCCGGGACAGGGGGCAGATCACCCCTCCACTTT
>TRBV2|TRBJ2-5|NA|NA
CASSEGRETQYF
TGTGCCAGCAGTGAAGGCCGGGAGACCCAGTACTTC
>TRBV6-5|TRBJ2-3|NA|NA
CASSPRTQGTDTQYF
TGTGCCAGCAGTCCCAGGACCCAGGGAACAGATACGCAGTATTTT
>TRBV9|TRBJ2-3|NA|TRBD2
CASSVGLAGRSSTDTQYF
TGTGCCAGCAGCGTGGGACTAGCGGGGAGATCTAGCACAGATACGCAGTATTTT
>TRBV10-3|TRBJ1-6|few|TRBD1
CAISDRGLNNSPLHF
TGTGCCATCAGTGACAGGGGGCTTAATAATTCACCCCTCCACTTT
>TRBV7-2|TRBJ2-6|once|NA
CASSSQGSRANVLTF
TGTGCCAGCAGCTCTCAGGGGTCTCGGGCCAACGTCCTGACTTTC
>TRBV4-2|TRBJ1-1|NA|NA
CASSQVMGTPNTEAFF
TGTGCCAGCAGCCAAGTTATGGGGACACCCAACACTGAAGCTTTCTTT
>TRBV5-1|TRBJ2-2|NA|TRBD2
CASSLTSGRALGELFF
TGCGCCAGCAGCTTGACTAGCGGGAGGGCCCTCGGGGAGCTGTTTTTT
>TRBV5-1|TRBJ1-6|few|NA
CASSLTGQKNSPLHF
TGCGCCAGCAGCTTGACAGGCCAGAAGAATTCACCCCTCCACTTT
>TRBV6-2/TRBV6-3|TRBJ2-7|NA|NA
CASSEDLSIPYEQYF
TGTGCCAGCAGTGAGGATTTGTCCATCCCCTACGAGCAGTACTTC
>TRBV18|TRBJ2-3|NA|NA
CASSPPSGRDTQYF
TGTGCCAGCTCACCACCATCAGGCCGTGATACGCAGTATTTT
>TRBV27|TRBJ2-3|few|NA
CASSLGWGVSTDTQYF
TGTGCCAGCAGTTTAGGGTGGGGAGTTTCCACAGATACGCAGTATTTT
>TRBV6-5|TRBJ1-6|NA|NA
CASRDLAGANSPLHF
TGTGCCAGCAGGGACCTTGCAGGGGCTAATTCACCCCTCCACTTT
>TRBV19|TRBJ1-2|few|NA
CASSTAGEANYGYTF
TGTGCCAGTAGTACGGCGGGTGAGGCAAACTATGGCTACACCTTC
>TRBV7-2|TRBJ1-1|NA|NA
CASGRWGQNAEAFF
TGTGCCAGCGGCCGGTGGGGGCAGAACGCTGAAGCTTTCTTT
>TRBV19|TRBJ2-1|NA|TRBD2
CASSIPLAGGPREQFF
TGTGCCAGTAGTATACCTCTAGCGGGGGGCCCGAGGGAGCAGTTCTTC
>TRBV7-2|TRBJ2-7|NA|NA
CASSLSGYEQYF
TGTGCCAGCAGCTTATCAGGGTACGAGCAGTACTTC
>TRBV4-1|TRBJ1-3|NA|NA
CASSLVFGNTIYF
TGCGCCAGCAGCCTCGTATTCGGAAACACCATATATTTT